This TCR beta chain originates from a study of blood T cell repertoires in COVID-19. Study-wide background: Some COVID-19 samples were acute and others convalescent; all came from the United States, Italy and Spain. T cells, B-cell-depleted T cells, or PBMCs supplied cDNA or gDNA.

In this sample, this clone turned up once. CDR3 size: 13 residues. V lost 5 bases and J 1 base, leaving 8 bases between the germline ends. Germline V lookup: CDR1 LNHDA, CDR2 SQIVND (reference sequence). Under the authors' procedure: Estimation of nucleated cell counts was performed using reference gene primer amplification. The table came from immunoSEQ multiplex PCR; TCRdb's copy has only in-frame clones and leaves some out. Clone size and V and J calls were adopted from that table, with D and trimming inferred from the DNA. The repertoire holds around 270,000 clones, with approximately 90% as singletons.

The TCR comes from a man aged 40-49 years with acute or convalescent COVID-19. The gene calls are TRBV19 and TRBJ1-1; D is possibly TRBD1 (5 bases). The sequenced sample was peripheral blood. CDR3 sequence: CASSLQENTEAFF. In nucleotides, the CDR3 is TGTGCCAGTAGTCTACAGGAGAACACTGAAGCTTTCTTT. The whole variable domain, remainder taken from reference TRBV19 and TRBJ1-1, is DGGITQSPKYLFRKEGQNVTLSCEQNLNHDAMYWYRQDPGQGLRLIYYSQIVNDFQKGDIAEGYSVSREKKESFPLTVTSAQKNPTAFYLCASSLQENTEAFFGQGTRLTVV.